This T cell receptor beta chain was sequenced in a study of cytomegalovirus exposure and HLA in healthy donors. Findings and caveats of the study: What TCR beta sequences reportedly achieved was accurate prediction of HLA-A and HLA-B alleles in most subjects. The study listed under 200 cytomegalovirus-associated TCR beta chains. About 87% or about 30% of the time was how often most TCR beta V segments were productive, according to an earlier analysis. Under in vitro conditions, three CMV-associated chains were confirmed as specific for CMV antigens.

The CDR3 covers 12 residues. Germline assignment: CDR1 MGHRA and CDR2 YSYEKL. Trimming took 6 bases from V and 10 from J, leaving 13 bases between them. Use of 60 Vbeta and 13 Jbeta primers characterized the PCR. Clones were sequenced by immunoSEQ multiplex PCR, and TCRdb holds only the in-frame ones, with some missing. The sample carries around 100,000 clones, approximately 76% recorded once. Of note for this clone: Its cognate antigen is unknown.

The receptor's source is an older woman in good health and CMV-seropositive. The gene calls are TRBV4-1 and TRBJ2-1, with D possibly TRBD2 on 5 matching bases. Sequencing input: PBMCs. In DNA, the CDR3 is TGCGCCAGCAGTGGCGTAGAGCGGGAGCAGTTCTTC. This gives the protein CASSGVEREQFF.